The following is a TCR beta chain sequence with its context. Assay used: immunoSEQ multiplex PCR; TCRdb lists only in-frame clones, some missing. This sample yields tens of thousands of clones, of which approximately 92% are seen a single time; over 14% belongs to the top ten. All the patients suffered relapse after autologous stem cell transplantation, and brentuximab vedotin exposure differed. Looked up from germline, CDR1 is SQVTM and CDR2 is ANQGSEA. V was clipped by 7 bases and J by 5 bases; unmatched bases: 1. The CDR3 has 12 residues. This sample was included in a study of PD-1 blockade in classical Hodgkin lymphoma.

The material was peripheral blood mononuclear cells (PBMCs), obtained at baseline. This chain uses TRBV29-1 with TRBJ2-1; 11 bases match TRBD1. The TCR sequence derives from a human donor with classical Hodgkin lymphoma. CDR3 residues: CSGDRGNNEQFF. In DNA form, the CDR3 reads TGCAGCGGGGACAGGGGGAACAATGAGCAGTTCTTC.